The 27 T cell receptor beta chains presented below share a single source sample, sequenced in a study of T cells in Graves' hyperthyroidism and ophthalmopathy. Using RNA transcripts as the source, TCR beta CDR3 regions were amplified. The TCR CDR3 first-round RT-PCR relied on the HTBI primer set. TCRdb used MiXCR to reprocess the multiplex PCR reads, holding one entry per CDR3 protein. The sample includes fewer than 700,000 distinct CDR3 sequences, 15% to 20% of them seen just once. The sequenced sample consisted of blood. Every receptor here comes from a woman aged 18-29 years with Graves' ophthalmopathy.

This clonotype was observed a few times. This chain connects TRBV5-1 to TRBJ2-5, with D perhaps matching TRBD2 (6 bases). The CDR3 is 15 residues long. The germline V and J ends were trimmed by 2 bases and 4 bases, with 15 bases remaining between them. Germline V gene lookup returns CDR1 SGHRS and CDR2 YFSETQ. This CDR3 reads CASSFRTGGVETQYF. The CDR3 nucleotides read TGCGCCAGCAGCTTTCGGACCGGCGGGGTAGAGACCCAGTACTTC.

Worth noting for this clonotype: Sequence at one end of the junction differs from germline and may be a read error. This sequence joins TRBV5-4 and TRBJ2-5; perhaps TRBD2 as D (5 bases). This CDR3 contains 16 residues. Germline V gene sequence: CDR1 SGHNT, CDR2 YYREEE (reference sequence). The CDR3: CASSQEALAHQETQYF. CDR3 in DNA: TGCGCCAGCAGCCAAGAGGCGCTAGCCCACCAAGAGACCCAGTACTTC.

Of note for this clonotype: A much larger clonotype is one base distant, so this may be a read error. This chain connects TRBV7-2 to TRBJ1-2, with D possibly matching TRBD1 (5 bases). V lost 1 base, J lost 6 bases, and 9 bases lay in between. The CDR3 runs to 13 residues. Per germline, CDR1 SGHTA and CDR2 FQGNSA. CDR3 sequence: CASSLGVGDGYTF. In DNA form, the CDR3 reads TGTGCCAGCAGCTTAGGGGTAGGGGATGGCTACACCTTC.

This clonotype has more than one count but fewer than ten. V usage is TRBV19 and J usage is TRBJ1-1; possible D gene TRBD1, 5 bases. The V end was cut by 3 bases, the J end by 2 bases, with 10 bases between. This CDR3 spans 14 amino acids. Germline CDR1 is LNHDA and CDR2 is SQIVND (reference sequence). Here the CDR3 reads CASSIKGFNTEAFF. For the CDR3, the DNA is TGTGCCAGTAGTATTAAGGGGTTCAACACTGAAGCTTTCTTT.

This clonotype was observed many times. The chain combines TRBV30 with TRBJ1-5, with no clear D. Germline lookup yields CDR1 GTSNPN and CDR2 SVGIG (reference sequence). CDR3 length: 13 amino acids. V was shortened by 3 bases and J by 6 bases, with 12 bases between the two germline ends. The CDR3 nucleotides are TGTGCCTGGAGGGCCGGCACGAGTCAGCCCCAGCATTTT. It codes for CAWRAGTSQPQHF.

This clonotype has ten or more counts. This rearrangement joins TRBV27 to TRBJ2-7, with TRBD1 matching 9 bases. V lost 6 bases to trimming and J lost 6 bases; unmatched junction nucleotides: 3. CDR1 is MNHEY and CDR2 is SMNVEV in the germline V gene (reference sequence). CDR3 size: 12 residues. The CDR3 coding sequence is TGTGCCAGCAGCCGGGACAGGGCCGAGCAGTACTTC. Protein sequence: CASSRDRAEQYF.

This clonotype showed up many times. The V and J genes are TRBV29-1 and TRBJ2-3; no definite D call. From germline, CDR1 is SQVTM and CDR2 ANQGSEA. The CDR3 contains 14 residues. The V end was cut by 4 bases, the J end by 3 bases, with 14 bases between. CDR3 DNA: TGCAGCGTTGTGGGTCGTGGGGAAACAGATACGCAGTATTTT. Its protein product is CSVVGRGETDTQYF.

This clonotype came up many times. The chain is built from TRBV30 and TRBJ1-1; D is unresolved. CDR1 GTSNPN and CDR2 SVGIG come from the germline V gene (reference sequence). Trimming cost V 4 bases and J 1 base, with 10 bases left between them. This CDR3 spans 13 amino acids. The CDR3 nucleotides are TGTGCCTGGAATCATTACAGGAACACTGAAGCTTTCTTT. Translation: CAWNHYRNTEAFF.

The chain joins TRBV19 to TRBJ1-2; the match to TRBD1 covers 9 bases. The trim removed 8 bases at V and 8 bases at J, leaving 15 bases unmatched. The CDR3 is 15 residues long. Germline V lookup: CDR1 LNHDA, CDR2 SQIVND (reference sequence). CDR3 DNA: TGTGCCAGTCGTGCGGGACAGGGTTCTCTGAAGGGCTACACCTTC. This codes for CASRAGQGSLKGYTF.

There are many counts of this clonotype. This rearrangement joins TRBV7-9 to TRBJ1-2, with D uncertain. The CDR3 spans 13 residues. In germline, CDR1 is SEHNR, CDR2 FQNEAQ (reference sequence). V shed 5 bases and J shed 3 bases, with 10 bases lying between them. The CDR3: CASSPQTHYGYTF. The CDR3 coding sequence is TGTGCCAGCAGCCCCCAGACACACTATGGCTACACCTTC.

The CDR3 region is CASSLEPPGGDAQYF. The CDR3 region has the DNA TGTGCCAGCAGCTTAGAACCCCCCGGGGGTGATGCGCAGTACTTC. The V and J genes are TRBV7-6 and TRBJ2-7; TRBD2 is a possible D gene (6 bases). V lost 1 base and J lost 9, with 19 bases in between. The CDR3 runs 15 residues. The germline CDR1 and CDR2 sequences are SGHVS and FNYEAQ.

This clonotype was counted at least ten times. The chain employs TRBV2 and TRBJ2-3; 9 bases fit TRBD1. This CDR3 contains 17 residues. V lost 5 bases to trimming and J lost 2 bases; unmatched junction nucleotides: 11. CDR1 is SNHLY and CDR2 is FYNNEI in the germline V gene. This CDR3 is CASSSLGDRVYTDTQYF. The CDR3 DNA is TGTGCCAGCAGTTCCCTCGGGGACAGGGTATACACAGATACGCAGTATTTT.

The chain combines TRBV20-1 with TRBJ2-1; TRBD2 aligns across 8 bases. V was pared by 6 bases and J by 5 bases, with 9 bases of the junction left unmatched. Germline V CDR1 and CDR2: DFQATT, SNEGSKA (reference sequence). This CDR3 has 14 amino acids. CDR3 region: CSAPPSGGHNEQFF. For the CDR3, the DNA is TGCAGTGCCCCCCCCAGCGGGGGCCACAATGAGCAGTTCTTC.

This clonotype was observed a handful of times. V and J are TRBV11-2 and TRBJ2-1; 10 positions agree with TRBD1. The J segment lost 7 bases and the V segment lost 0 bases, leaving 9 bases of the junction unmatched. Germline values: CDR1 SGHAT, CDR2 FQNNGV. This CDR3 comprises 17 residues. The CDR3: CASSLDGGGQGLNEQFF. CDR3 DNA sequence: TGTGCCAGCAGCTTAGACGGTGGGGGACAGGGGTTGAATGAGCAGTTCTTC.

At least ten counts were recorded for this clonotype. This CDR3 reads CASSAILAGVSDTQYF. The CDR3 DNA is TGTGCCAGCAGCGCAATCCTAGCGGGGGTGTCAGATACGCAGTATTTT. The rearrangement links TRBV2 to TRBJ2-3; 10 bases match TRBD2. V lost 6 bases, J lost 4 bases, and 10 bases stayed unmatched. Germline V gene data show CDR1 as SNHLY and CDR2 as FYNNEI. CDR3 length equals 16 residues. Using reference TRBV2 and TRBJ2-3 for the parts outside the CDR3, the full variable domain is EPEVTQTPSHQVTQMGQEVILRCVPISNHLYFYWYRQILGQKVEFLVSFYNNEISEKSEIFDDQFSVERPDGSNFTLKIRSTKLEDSAMYFCASSAILAGVSDTQYFGPGTRLTVL.

The chain links TRBV7-9 to TRBJ1-6, with D possibly TRBD1 on 5 matching bases. The germline gives CDR1 SEHNR, CDR2 FQNEAQ (reference sequence). Trimming took off 6 bases at V and 9 bases at J, with 15 bases between the two ends. The CDR3 sequence is 14 residues long. The CDR3 sequence: CASSSDMKLSPLHF. CDR3 coding DNA: TGTGCCAGCAGTTCGGACATGAAGCTTTCACCCCTCCACTTT. Filled out from reference TRBV7-9 and TRBJ1-6, the complete variable domain reads DTGVSQNPRHKITKRGQNVTFRCDPISEHNRLYWYRQTLGQGPEFLTYFQNEAQLEKSRLLSDRFSAERPKGSFSTLEIQRTEQGDSAMYLCASSSDMKLSPLHFGNGTRLTVT.

This clonotype has ten or more counts. The chain couples TRBV27 to TRBJ1-6, with D possibly matching TRBD1 (5 bases). The CDR3 is 15 amino acids. Trimming pared 0 bases from V and 10 bases from J, leaving 13 bases between. Germline-derived CDR1 and CDR2 are MNHEY and SMNVEV (reference sequence). CDR3 region: CASSLSSSWGSPLHF. In DNA, the CDR3 is TGTGCCAGCAGTTTATCGAGCTCGTGGGGGTCACCCCTCCACTTT.

This rearrangement joins TRBV6-1 to TRBJ2-3, with D possibly being TRBD1 or TRBD2 (6 bases each). The V and J ends lost 5 bases and 13 bases respectively, with 19 bases between them. Per germline, CDR1 MNHNS and CDR2 SASEGT. There are 13 residues in the CDR3. CDR3 loop: CASSRGVLSQEYF. The CDR3 coding sequence is TGTGCCAGCAGTAGGGGGGTCCTATCGCAAGAGTATTTT.

V gene TRBV27 combines with J gene TRBJ2-5, with TRBD1 matching 12 bases. Trimming removed 6 bases from V and 5 bases from J; junction bases left unmatched: 7. CDR1 and CDR2 from the germline V gene are MNHEY and SMNVEV (reference sequence). The CDR3 extends over 15 amino acids. The DNA for the CDR3 is TGTGCCAGCAGCCGGGGACAGGGGGCGAGGGAGACCCAGTACTTC. Protein sequence: CASSRGQGARETQYF.

The V gene is TRBV5-1, the J gene TRBJ1-2, with D hard to call. The CDR3 length is 13 residues. Germline loops: CDR1 SGHRS, CDR2 YFSETQ. The V end lost 4 bases, the J end lost 0 bases, and 7 bases lay between the germline ends. This CDR3 reads CASSEEANYGYTF. The CDR3 DNA follows: TGCGCCAGCAGCGAAGAAGCTAACTATGGCTACACCTTC.

This clonotype was found a few times. The chain uses TRBV5-6 and TRBJ1-4, with TRBD1 matching 7 bases. CDR1 and CDR2 (germline): SGHDT, YYEEEE. With 2 bases clipped from V and 7 bases from J, the junction kept 5 bases outside the gene matches. CDR3 length: 14 residues. The CDR3 region is CASSFGTVGEKLFF. In nucleotides, the CDR3 is TGTGCCAGCAGCTTCGGGACAGTTGGTGAAAAACTGTTTTTT.

In this sample, this clonotype turned up many times. The CDR3 protein is CASTGWDYGYTF. The CDR3 DNA reads as TGTGCCTCAACAGGGTGGGACTATGGCTACACCTTC. This chain uses TRBV30 with TRBJ1-2; possible D gene TRBD1, 6 bases. The CDR3 contains 12 residues. Germline CDR1 and CDR2: GTSNPN and SVGIG (reference sequence). The V and J ends lost 7 bases and 3 bases respectively, with 12 bases between them.

This chain links TRBV30 with TRBJ1-3; D ambiguous. The germline V and J ends were trimmed by 0 bases and 0 bases, with 12 bases remaining between them. CDR1 is GTSNPN and CDR2 is SVGIG in the germline V gene (reference sequence). The CDR3 runs 16 residues. CDR3 loop: CAWSVLKVDSGNTIYF. CDR3 coding DNA: TGTGCCTGGAGTGTACTAAAGGTCGACTCTGGAAACACCATATATTTT.

This clonotype was observed at least ten times. The chain recombines TRBV9 with TRBJ2-1, with D perhaps given as TRBD1 or TRBD2 (5 bases each). Trimming took 0 bases from V and 3 from J, leaving 10 bases between them. The CDR3 sequence is 15 residues long. Germline loops: CDR1 SGDLS, CDR2 YYNGEE. The CDR3 reads CASSVGGNFYNEQFF. The CDR3 DNA reads TGTGCCAGCAGCGTAGGGGGGAATTTCTACAATGAGCAGTTCTTC.

This sequence joins TRBV7-2 and TRBJ2-2, with 7 bases matching TRBD1. V lost 5 bases, J lost 5 bases, and 5 bases stayed unmatched. CDR1 is SGHTA and CDR2 is FQGNSA in the germline V gene. The CDR3 has 14 residues. CDR3 sequence: CASSTPTGTGELFF. CDR3 nucleotides: TGTGCCAGCAGCACCCCGACAGGGACCGGGGAGCTGTTTTTT.

This clonotype has at least ten counts. The chain is built from TRBV3-1 and TRBJ2-7, with a weak D call TRBD2 (6 bases). Trimming took 4 bases from V and 3 from J, leaving 13 bases between them. The CDR3 consists of 14 residues. CDR1 and CDR2 from the germline V gene are LGHDT and YNNKEL (reference sequence). For the CDR3, the DNA is TGTGCCAGCAGCCGGGACTCAATCCTCTACGAGCAGTACTTC. This gives the protein CASSRDSILYEQYF.

This clonotype showed up many times. Here the CDR3 reads CASRSGGAGTGELFF. CDR3 sequence (DNA): TGTGCCAGCCGTAGCGGGGGGGCCGGCACCGGGGAGCTGTTTTTT. V is TRBV6-1 and J is TRBJ2-2; 11 bases align to TRBD2. Per the germline V gene, CDR1 is MNHNS and CDR2 is SASEGT. This CDR3 is built from 15 residues. Trimming removed 8 bases from V and 4 bases from J; junction bases left unmatched: 6.